A single sample is the source of the 11 T cell receptor beta chains below, sequenced in a study of T-cell memory formation after mild COVID-19. One entry per CDR3 protein results from TCRdb running MiXCR on the 5' RACE reads. The sample holds some 350,000 distinct CDR3 sequences; under 15% are singletons and the top ten take over 20%. Sequences were obtained from PBMCs or a T cell subset sorted from them (not recorded which). All receptors come from a man between 18 and 29 years old who had mild COVID-19 (a few samples of this study predate the infection). Cell type and time point are not known.

This clonotype was recorded a few times. The rearrangement joins TRBV4-1 to TRBJ2-1, with 9 bases aligning to TRBD2. CDR1 is MGHRA and CDR2 is YSYEKL in the germline V gene. With V trimmed by 1 base and J by 4 bases, 5 bases remained unmatched. The CDR3 length is 16 residues. The chain's CDR3 is CASSQVQRGAYNEQFF. The CDR3 nucleotides read TGCGCCAGCAGCCAAGTTCAGCGGGGGGCTTACAATGAGCAGTTCTTC.

This clonotype was counted many times. The chain uses TRBV3-1 and TRBJ2-5; D possibly corresponds to TRBD2 (5 bases). Trimming stripped 7 bases from V and 4 bases from J, with 13 bases between. Germline V gene data show CDR1 as LGHDT and CDR2 as YNNKEL (reference sequence). The CDR3 runs to 13 residues. The CDR3 nucleotides read TGTGCCAGCACCCGTGGACTGGGAGAGACCCAGTACTTC. As protein: CASTRGLGETQYF.

The chain recombines TRBV25-1 with TRBJ1-2; D might be TRBD1 (6 bases). Germline CDR1 MGHDK, CDR2 SYGVNS. The V and J ends lost 1 base and 6 bases respectively, with 9 bases between them. This CDR3 contains 13 residues. CDR3 bases: TGTGCCAGCAGTGAATCGGGGGGCAATGGCTACACCTTC. Amino acid sequence: CASSESGGNGYTF.

The chain links TRBV9 to TRBJ2-3, with a possible D match to TRBD2 (5 bases). The germline V gene has CDR1 SGDLS and CDR2 YYNGEE. Trimming shortened V by 0 bases and J by 3 bases, and 8 bases separated the two germline ends. The CDR3 is 14 amino acids. For the CDR3, the DNA is TGTGCCAGCAGCGTAGGGAGGCCAACAGATACGCAGTATTTT. It specifies CASSVGRPTDTQYF.

This clonotype was detected only a few times. The chain has TRBV7-2 and TRBJ1-1; 12 bases line up with TRBD1. Unmatched junction bases numbered 12, after V lost 8 bases and J lost 8 bases. Germline V gene data show CDR1 as SGHTA and CDR2 as FQGNSA. CDR3 length equals 15 residues. Here the CDR3 reads CASRVSGTGGAEAFF. The CDR3 coding sequence is TGTGCCAGCCGAGTATCCGGGACAGGGGGCGCGGAAGCTTTCTTT.

This clonotype appeared many times. The CDR3 region is CASSQGVNYEQYF. CDR3 DNA: TGTGCCAGCAGTCAGGGAGTAAACTACGAGCAGTACTTC. The J gene is TRBJ2-7, the V gene TRBV6-2 or TRBV6-3; either TRBD1 or TRBD2 may fit D (5 bases each). In germline, CDR1 is MNHEY, CDR2 SVGEGT. CDR3 size: 13 residues. V was pared by 5 bases and J by 3 bases, with 11 bases between.

This clonotype showed up just a few times. J is TRBJ1-5 and V is TRBV3-1; unclear D gene. V was shortened by 0 bases and J by 7 bases, with 13 bases between the two germline ends. Germline values: CDR1 LGHDT, CDR2 YNNKEL (reference sequence). The CDR3 is 15 residues long. The CDR3 protein is CASSQDARVWQPQHF. CDR3 bases: TGTGCCAGCAGCCAAGATGCGAGGGTTTGGCAGCCCCAGCATTTT.

This sequence joins TRBV12-3 or TRBV12-4 and TRBJ1-2; the D gene is possibly TRBD1 (5 bases). Trimming took 5 bases from V and 7 from J, leaving 14 bases between them. The CDR3 spans 13 residues. The DNA of the CDR3 is TGTGCCAGCAGTCTAAGGGGAATCGGTGGCTACACCTTC. Encoded protein: CASSLRGIGGYTF.

In this sample, this clonotype turned up a few times. This chain uses TRBV7-2 with TRBJ2-3; tentative D call: TRBD1 (6 bases). V was cut by 5 bases and J by 6 bases, with 9 bases left in between. Germline values: CDR1 SGHTA, CDR2 FQGNSA. This CDR3 is built from 12 residues. The CDR3 sequence is CASSRQEDTQYF. Written as DNA, the CDR3 is TGTGCCAGCAGCCGACAGGAGGATACGCAGTATTTT. The complete variable domain, with remaining parts taken from reference TRBV7-2 and TRBJ2-3, reads GAGVSQSPSNKVTEKGKDVELRCDPISGHTALYWYRQSLGQGLEFLIYFQGNSAPDKSGLPSDRFSAERTGGSVSTLTIQRTQQEDSAVYLCASSRQEDTQYFGPGTRLTVL.

This clonotype has ten or more counts. The chain combines TRBV5-1 with TRBJ2-2; tentative D call: TRBD1 (5 bases). The CDR3 contains 16 residues. Deletions cut 2 bases from V and 0 bases from J, with 11 bases between. Per the germline V gene, CDR1 is SGHRS and CDR2 is YFSETQ. The CDR3 protein is CASSFSLGANTGELFF. CDR3 coding DNA: TGCGCCAGCAGCTTCAGTCTAGGGGCGAACACCGGGGAGCTGTTTTTT.

The chain couples TRBV11-2 to TRBJ1-5, with D maybe TRBD1 (6 bases). Per the germline V gene, CDR1 is SGHAT and CDR2 is FQNNGV. This CDR3 comprises 15 residues. The V end was cut by 1 base, the J end by 7 bases, with 14 bases between. The CDR3 DNA sequence: TGTGCCAGCAGCTTAGCAGGGGCGATACACCAGCCCCAGCATTTT. Translating gives CASSLAGAIHQPQHF.